This TCR beta chain was captured by sequencing in a study of cytomegalovirus exposure and HLA in healthy donors. Sequencing was performed with immunoSEQ multiplex PCR; in TCRdb, only in-frame clones are kept and a portion is missing. Among about 130,000 clones listed, roughly 95% were seen once. Trimming pared 6 bases from V and 4 bases from J, leaving 18 bases between. The CDR3 is 16 amino acids. Per the germline V gene, CDR1 is LNHDA and CDR2 is SQIVND (reference sequence). The source material was PBMCs. The chain is built from TRBV19 and TRBJ2-2, with a tentative D call TRBD2 (7 bases). This receptor was taken from a man between 18 and 35 years old in good health and CMV-seronegative. In nucleotides, the CDR3 is TGTGCCAGTAGCACAGGGAGAGTAGCGGGCACCGGGGAGCTGTTTTTT. Translating it yields CASSTGRVAGTGELFF.